The T cell receptor beta chain under discussion was sequenced for a study of CD8 T cells in ankylosing spondylitis. Each TCR beta library was made by quantitative 5'-RACE that incorporated molecular barcodes. TCRdb recomputed calls from the 5' RACE reads with MiXCR, one row per CDR3 protein. The table shows roughly 60,000 distinct CDR3 sequences, with 6.2% occurring only once. Germline lookup yields CDR1 MNHNY and CDR2 SVGAGI (reference sequence). With 4 bases removed from V and 3 bases from J, the gap between germline ends came to 7 bases. The CDR3 runs to 12 residues. This clonotype showed up many times. Its antigen remains unknown. Study-level results: Both synovial fluid and blood in reactive arthritis had previously been reported to carry some motif variants.

This chain connects TRBV6-6 to TRBJ2-7; D remains ambiguous. Sequenced input: synovial fluid, either unsorted or a sorted T cell fraction (not recorded which). This clonotype was sampled from a male donor with ankylosing spondylitis. CDR3 in amino acids: CASSSKVYEQYF. Written as DNA, the CDR3 is TGTGCCAGCAGTTCCAAGGTCTACGAGCAGTACTTC.